Sequencing of this T cell receptor (beta chain) was carried out in a study of T cell responses to AZD1222 COVID-19 vaccine. For the study at large: Pooling was applied to second doses at about 4 or about 12 weeks. Points from the study as a whole: Seropositivity was recorded at baseline in only five to seven AZD1222 recipients. Close to half of all spike-specific TCRs reportedly target regions of the variants that are unmutated. The donors showed a predominance of white British ancestry and of females, with possible underestimation of clonal diversity.

Regarding this clone: No antigen is known for it.

The method was immunoSEQ multiplex PCR; TCRdb's version includes in-frame clones alone and lacks a portion of them. The sample contains fewer than 150,000 clones, around 87% of which appear only once. This material consisted of peripheral blood, taken on day 0 of AZD1222 vaccination. The clonotype comes from an adult in good health.

In DNA, the CDR3 is TGTGCCAGCAGCTTAGACGGCACGGCCGGGGAGCTGTTTTTT. Encoded protein: CASSLDGTAGELFF. The rearrangement joins TRBV7-9 to TRBJ2-2, with D hard to call. The CDR3 length is 14 residues. Germline V lookup: CDR1 SEHNR, CDR2 FQNEAQ (reference sequence). V was shortened by 1 base and J by 6 bases, with 9 bases between the two germline ends.